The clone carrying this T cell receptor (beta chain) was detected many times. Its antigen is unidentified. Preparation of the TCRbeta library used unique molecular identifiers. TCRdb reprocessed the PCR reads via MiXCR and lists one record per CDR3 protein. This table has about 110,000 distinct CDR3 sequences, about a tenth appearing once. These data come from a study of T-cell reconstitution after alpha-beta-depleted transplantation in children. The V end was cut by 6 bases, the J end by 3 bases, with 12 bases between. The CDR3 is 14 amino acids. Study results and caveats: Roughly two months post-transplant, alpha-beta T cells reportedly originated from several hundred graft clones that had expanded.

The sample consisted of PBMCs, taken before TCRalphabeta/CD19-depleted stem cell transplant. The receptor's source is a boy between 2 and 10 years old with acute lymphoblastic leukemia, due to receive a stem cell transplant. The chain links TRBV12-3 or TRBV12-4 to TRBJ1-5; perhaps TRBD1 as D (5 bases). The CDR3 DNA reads TGTGCCAGCAGCCTTACAGGTAACAATCAGCCCCAGCATTTT. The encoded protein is CASSLTGNNQPQHF.